This TCR beta chain came from a study of human T cells and chemical hapten exposure. Time point noted: healthy volunteer bleed at 6 weeks. Unfractionated whole blood yielded total RNA. TCRdb reprocessed the RACE reads with MiXCR, giving one entry per CDR3 protein. The sample holds around 65,000 distinct CDR3 sequences, 6% to 7% seen once. The CDR3 contains 15 residues. Trimming pared 4 bases from V and 5 bases from J, leaving 15 bases between. In germline, CDR1 is LGHNA, CDR2 YSLEER. This clonotype was counted many times. The V gene is TRBV4-3, the J gene TRBJ2-1; maybe TRBD1 (6 bases). Sequenced input: whole blood. This clonotype was obtained from a female donor in good health. Some clones in this sample may be carry-over from other donors' samples. CDR3 residues: CASSRLTGPNNEQFF. The CDR3 nucleotides read TGCGCCAGCAGCCGATTGACAGGACCGAACAATGAGCAGTTCTTC.